This T cell receptor beta chain is from a study of blood T cell repertoires in COVID-19. Study as a whole: Material from acute and convalescent COVID-19 was sourced from the United States, Italy and Spain. The analysed material was cDNA or gDNA that came from T cells, B-cell-depleted T cells, or PBMCs.

Germline V lookup: CDR1 SGHNT, CDR2 YYREEE (reference sequence). Losses at the gene ends were 3 bases for V and 5 bases for J; bases not matched to a gene: 8. CDR3 length equals 17 residues. Under the authors' procedure: Scientists estimated how many nucleated cells there were by amplifying reference gene primers. Generated by immunoSEQ multiplex PCR, the TCRdb table keeps only in-frame clones and is missing some. Clonal size and the V and J genes are those of that table, whereas D and trimming came from the DNA. The repertoire holds roughly 48,000 clones, 60% to 80% seen once, with 20% in the top ten.

The chain couples TRBV5-4 to TRBJ2-1; 13 bases fit TRBD2. The clonotype originates from a human donor with active or convalescent COVID-19. The donor label of this sample is uncertain. Sequenced sample: peripheral blood. CDR3 sequence reads: CASSSGLAGSWDNEQFF. For the CDR3, the DNA is TGTGCCAGCAGCTCGGGACTAGCGGGAAGTTGGGACAATGAGCAGTTCTTC. Full variable domain (rest looked up from reference TRBV5-4 and TRBJ2-1): ETGVTQSPTHLIKTRGQQVTLRCSSQSGHNTVSWYQQALGQGPQFIFQYYREEENGRGNFPPRFSGLQFPNYSSELNVNALELDDSALYLCASSSGLAGSWDNEQFFGPGTRLTVL.